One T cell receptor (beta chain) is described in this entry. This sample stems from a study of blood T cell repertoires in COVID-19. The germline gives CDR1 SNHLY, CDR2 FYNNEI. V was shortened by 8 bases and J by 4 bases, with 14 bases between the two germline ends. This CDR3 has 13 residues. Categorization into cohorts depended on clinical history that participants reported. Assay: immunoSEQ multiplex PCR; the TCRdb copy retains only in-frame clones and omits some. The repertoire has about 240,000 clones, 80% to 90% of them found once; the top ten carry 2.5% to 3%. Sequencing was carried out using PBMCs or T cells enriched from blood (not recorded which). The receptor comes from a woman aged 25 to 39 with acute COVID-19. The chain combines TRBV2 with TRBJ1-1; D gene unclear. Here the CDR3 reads CASRRREGTEAFF. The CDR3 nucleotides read TGTGCCAGCCGAAGGAGGGAAGGCACTGAAGCTTTCTTT.